A selection of T cell receptor beta chains follows, all from one sample in a study of blood T cell repertoires in COVID-19. Repertoires were generated with immunoSEQ multiplex PCR, while TCRdb's copy carries only in-frame clones and drops some. The sample contains around 190,000 clones, more than 60% of which appear only once. The sequencing sample was made of peripheral blood. The receptors here all came from a woman aged 50 to 65 with acute or convalescent COVID-19. Each CDR3 is given with its conserved first and last residue. The order of the fields is D gene, J gene, clone size, V gene, CDR3 protein, CDR3 DNA. The D gene is left open where the match is weak. Clone size is not always given. Where it is, it says once, few, many or a class for expanded clones.

.,TRBJ2-7,.,TRBV4-1,CASSQEGHPVRSYEQYF,TGCGCCAGCAGCCAAGAAGGACACCCGGTTCGTTCCTACGAGCAGTACTTC
.,TRBJ1-3,.,TRBV9,CASSGSRDIGRNTIYF,TGTGCCAGCAGCGGGAGCCGGGACATCGGAAGAAACACCATATATTTT
TRBD1,TRBJ2-3,.,TRBV10-1,CASSETGQGTDTQYF,TGCGCCAGCAGTGAGACGGGACAGGGGACAGATACGCAGTATTTT
.,TRBJ2-1,.,TRBV14,CASSQSIANEQFF,TGTGCCAGCAGCCAGAGTATAGCCAATGAGCAGTTCTTC
TRBD2,TRBJ2-3,.,TRBV30,CAWSARTSGGTDTQYF,TGTGCCTGGAGTGCCCGGACTAGCGGGGGCACAGATACGCAGTATTTT
.,TRBJ2-2,.,TRBV19,CASSIDRPGRTGELFF,TGTGCCAGTAGTATAGATCGACCAGGGAGGACCGGGGAGCTGTTTTTT
.,TRBJ1-1,.,TRBV5-1,CASSEGQLSAEAFF,TGCGCCAGCTCCGAGGGCCAGCTGAGCGCTGAAGCTTTCTTT
TRBD1,TRBJ2-7,.,TRBV9,CASSVGQGGFYEQYF,TGTGCCAGCAGCGTTGGACAGGGGGGATTCTACGAGCAGTACTTC
.,TRBJ2-1,.,TRBV7-2,CASSLIRSPSSYNEQFF,TGTGCCAGCAGCTTAATCCGTTCGCCTAGCTCCTACAATGAGCAGTTCTTC
.,TRBJ2-7,.,TRBV6-5,CASSLSSYEQYF,TGTGCCAGCAGCCTTAGCTCCTACGAGCAGTACTTC
TRBD2,TRBJ2-1,.,TRBV10-1,CASSDGGLAGNNEQFF,TGCGCCAGCAGTGATGGGGGACTAGCGGGTAACAATGAGCAGTTCTTC
.,TRBJ1-4,.,TRBV7-2,CASSFQGGSTNEKLFF,TGTGCCAGCAGCTTTCAGGGAGGGTCAACTAATGAAAAACTGTTTTTT
TRBD1,TRBJ2-1,.,TRBV7-2,CASTLGTVAFNEQFF,TGTGCCAGCACCCTGGGGACAGTTGCTTTCAATGAGCAGTTCTTC
.,TRBJ2-2,.,TRBV28,CASSWNPSTGINTGELFF,TGTGCCAGCAGTTGGAACCCTTCGACAGGAATAAACACCGGGGAGCTGTTTTTT
.,TRBJ2-1,few,TRBV7-9,CASSLRRQHYNEQFF,TGTGCCAGCAGCCTCCGGAGACAGCATTACAATGAGCAGTTCTTC
.,TRBJ2-1,.,TRBV7-2,CASSFGPFNEQFF,TGTGCCAGCAGCTTTGGCCCATTCAATGAGCAGTTCTTC
TRBD2,TRBJ2-1,medium-sized,TRBV28,CASSQTSGPYNEQFF,TGTGCCAGCAGCCAGACTAGCGGACCGTACAATGAGCAGTTCTTC
.,TRBJ2-7,.,TRBV20-1,CSFGPKYEQYF,TGCAGTTTTGGGCCAAAATACGAGCAGTACTTC
.,TRBJ1-1,.,TRBV6-5,CASSPSRDMGFF,TGTGCCAGCAGCCCGTCCCGGGACATGGGTTTCTTT
.,TRBJ1-6,.,TRBV6-5,CASRTGNSPLHF,TGTGCCAGCAGGACGGGTAATTCACCCCTCCACTTT
.,TRBJ2-7,.,TRBV19,CASSIAQGFYEQYF,TGTGCCAGTAGTATAGCCCAGGGGTTCTACGAGCAGTACTTC
TRBD2,TRBJ2-3,.,TRBV19,CASSIGTGGPGTQYF,TGTGCCAGTAGTATCGGAACGGGGGGACCGGGTACGCAGTATTTT
.,TRBJ1-2,.,TRBV21-1,CASSNSRALSANYGYTF,TGTGCCAGCAGCAACAGCAGGGCCCTATCAGCTAACTATGGCTACACCTTC
TRBD2,TRBJ2-1,.,TRBV11-3,CASSLGTSGNNEQFF,TGTGCCAGCAGCTTAGGGACTAGCGGAAACAATGAGCAGTTCTTC
.,TRBJ2-5,.,TRBV7-2,CASSPSRGFQETQYF,TGTGCCAGCAGCCCAAGCCGGGGTTTCCAAGAGACCCAGTACTTC
.,TRBJ2-1,.,TRBV14,CASSQEWLAQGYNEQFF,TGTGCCAGCAGCCAAGAATGGCTCGCTCAGGGCTACAATGAGCAGTTCTTC
TRBD2,TRBJ2-5,.,TRBV28,CASVQGGKLETQYF,TGTGCCAGCGTCCAGGGAGGGAAATTAGAGACCCAGTACTTC
.,TRBJ1-2,.,TRBV19,CASSSGQSHGYTF,TGTGCCAGTAGTAGCGGACAGAGTCATGGCTACACCTTC
.,TRBJ2-5,.,TRBV7-9,CASSFSQVVGGETQYF,TGTGCCAGCAGCTTCAGTCAAGTGGTTGGAGGGGAGACCCAGTACTTC